These 18 T cell receptor beta chains were all obtained from the same sample, sequenced in a study of cytomegalovirus exposure and HLA in healthy donors. Amplification used 60 Vbeta primers and 13 Jbeta primers. This table comes from immunoSEQ multiplex PCR, and its TCRdb copy is limited to in-frame clones, with some not included. This sample has approximately 200,000 clones; 70% to 75% occur once, and the top ten carry about 4.6%. Sequencing was carried out using PBMCs. The receptors stem from a man under 40 in good health and CMV-seropositive.

The chain recombines TRBV5-1 with TRBJ2-6; D not resolved. This CDR3 has 13 amino acids. The V and J ends lost 5 bases and 1 base respectively, with 4 bases between them. Germline V gene data show CDR1 as SGHRS and CDR2 as YFSETQ. The CDR3 region has the DNA TGCGCCAGCAGGAGTTCTGGGGCCAACGTCCTGACTTTC. Protein product: CASRSSGANVLTF. Looking up the rest from reference TRBV5-1 and TRBJ2-6 gives the full variable domain: KAGVTQTPRYLIKTRGQQVTLSCSPISGHRSVSWYQQTPGQGLQFLFEYFSETQRNKGNFPGRFSGRQFSNSRSEMNVSTLELGDSALYLCASRSSGANVLTFGAGSRLTVL.

As to this clone: This sample includes further DNA sequences coding for the same CDR3. The chain couples TRBV5-1 to TRBJ2-1, with a weak D call TRBD1 (5 bases). Germline CDR1 and CDR2: SGHRS and YFSETQ. The CDR3 extends over 13 amino acids. V was clipped by 2 bases and J by 3 bases, with 6 bases between them. The CDR3 loop is CASSLTGYNEQFF. DNA for the CDR3: TGCGCCAGCAGCTTAACAGGCTACAATGAGCAGTTCTTC.

This sequence joins TRBV28 and TRBJ1-4; D call uncertain. CDR1 is MDHEN, CDR2 SYDVKM, per germline. The CDR3 covers 15 residues. V lost 4 bases and J lost 5, with 14 bases in between. The CDR3 coding sequence is TGTGCCAGCAGTTACCCGGGGTCGGGGAATGAAAAACTGTTTTTT. It specifies CASSYPGSGNEKLFF. The full variable domain, with the rest looked up from reference TRBV28 and TRBJ1-4, is DVKVTQSSRYLVKRTGEKVFLECVQDMDHENMFWYRQDPGLGLRLIYFSYDVKMKEKGDIPEGYSVSREKKERFSLILESASTNQTSMYLCASSYPGSGNEKLFFGSGTQLSVL.

V usage is TRBV4-2 and J usage is TRBJ2-1, with 7 bases aligning to TRBD2. Germline V gene lookup returns CDR1 LGHNA and CDR2 YNFKEQ. CDR3 length: 17 amino acids. V dropped 0 bases and J dropped 5; count of bases not matched to a gene: 10. The CDR3 nucleotides are TGTGCCAGCAGCCAAGATGGCTGGAGCGGGAAGCACAATGAGCAGTTCTTC. Protein sequence: CASSQDGWSGKHNEQFF.

V and J are TRBV28 and TRBJ1-3, with no clear D. Germline assignment: CDR1 MDHEN and CDR2 SYDVKM. The CDR3 totals 14 residues. Trimming removed 10 bases at V and 0 bases at J, with 13 bases between. The CDR3 DNA reads TGTGCCACCTGTGGAGGAGGCTCTGGAAACACCATATATTTT. Translation: CATCGGGSGNTIYF.

This rearrangement joins TRBV19 to TRBJ1-4; a possible D gene is TRBD1 (5 bases). Trimming took 7 bases from V and 6 from J, leaving 6 bases between them. Germline V lookup: CDR1 LNHDA, CDR2 SQIVND (reference sequence). The CDR3 runs 11 residues. The CDR3 region has the DNA TGTGCCAGTATCAGGGATGAAAAACTGTTTTTT. It codes for CASIRDEKLFF.

CDR3 amino acids: CASSSLTGQQNYGYTF. CDR3 bases: TGTGCCAGCAGCTCATTAACAGGACAGCAGAACTATGGCTACACCTTC. The V call is TRBV5-8, the J call TRBJ1-2; D is perhaps TRBD1 (6 bases). The CDR3 is made up of 16 amino acids. Germline CDR1 is SGHTS and CDR2 is YDEGEE. Between the trimmed V and J ends, which lost 3 bases and 2 bases, there was a span of 17 bases.

The chain carries TRBV6-5 and TRBJ2-3; TRBD2 matches 9 bases. The V gene's germline CDR1 is MNHEY and CDR2 SVGAGI. This CDR3 is 15 amino acids long. V dropped 3 bases and J dropped 5; count of bases not matched to a gene: 6. In DNA, the CDR3 is TGTGCCAGCAGTTATAGGGGCGGGGGGGGAGATACGCAGTATTTT. Its protein is CASSYRGGGGDTQYF.

The rearrangement uses TRBV10-3 and TRBJ2-1, with 10 bases identical to TRBD2. Germline V gene sequence: CDR1 ENHRY, CDR2 SYGVKD. This CDR3 contains 14 residues. With V trimmed by 10 bases and J by 6 bases, 9 bases remained unmatched. CDR3 amino acids: CATGSGGAANEQFF. CDR3 nucleotides: TGTGCCACGGGCAGCGGGGGGGCCGCCAATGAGCAGTTCTTC.

The V and J genes are TRBV9 and TRBJ2-7; D is possibly TRBD2 (5 bases). V was clipped by 0 bases and J by 6 bases, with 13 bases between them. Germline V lookup: CDR1 SGDLS, CDR2 YYNGEE. This CDR3 has 14 amino acids. CDR3 residues: CASSVDEGAGEQYF. In DNA form, the CDR3 reads TGTGCCAGCAGCGTAGACGAGGGAGCCGGCGAGCAGTACTTC.

Only one count was recorded for this clone. This chain joins TRBV7-2 and TRBJ1-5; no reliable D call. Germline assignment: CDR1 SGHTA and CDR2 FQGNSA. CDR3 length: 13 amino acids. V gave up 4 bases and J gave up 3 bases, with 7 bases separating them. The CDR3 region is CASSSRLNQPQHF. As DNA, the CDR3 is TGTGCCAGCAGCTCCAGGCTCAATCAGCCCCAGCATTTT.

The chain combines TRBV11-2 with TRBJ2-7, with 9 bases that match TRBD1. V shed 5 bases and J 3 bases; nucleotides not matched to a gene: 2. Germline V gives CDR1 SGHAT, CDR2 FQNNGV. The CDR3 runs to 13 residues. The CDR3 region is CASSQTGGYEQYF. CDR3 DNA: TGTGCCAGCAGCCAGACAGGGGGCTACGAGCAGTACTTC.

This clone was observed a few times. The CDR3 is CASSPSGRRETQYF. The CDR3 bases are TGTGCCAGCAGCCCGAGCGGGAGGCGGGAGACCCAGTACTTC. The chain links TRBV7-2 to TRBJ2-5, with TRBD2 matching 9 bases. CDR1 SGHTA and CDR2 FQGNSA come from the germline V gene. The CDR3 runs to 14 residues. J lost 5 bases, V lost 5 bases, and 6 bases had no gene match.

The gene calls are TRBV5-1 and TRBJ2-5, with TRBD1 matching 10 bases. The J segment lost 5 bases and the V segment lost 4 bases, leaving 5 bases of the junction unmatched. The CDR3 contains 14 residues. Germline V CDR1 and CDR2: SGHRS, YFSETQ. CDR3 nucleotide sequence: TGCGCCAGCAGCGGACAGGGGGGTGAGGAGACCCAGTACTTC. It specifies CASSGQGGEETQYF.

This chain links TRBV4-1 with TRBJ2-5, with 7 bases lining up with TRBD1. Trimming cost V 3 bases and J 4 bases; bases outside gene matches: 11. There are 16 residues in the CDR3. Germline V gene data show CDR1 as MGHRA and CDR2 as YSYEKL. CDR3 coding DNA: TGCGCCAGCAGCCAGCGCACAGGGGCTCTTTCAGAGACCCAGTACTTC. Its protein product is CASSQRTGALSETQYF.

This chain joins TRBV27 and TRBJ2-7, with D possibly matching TRBD1 (5 bases). The CDR3 covers 12 residues. The V gene's germline CDR1 is MNHEY and CDR2 SMNVEV (reference sequence). V shed 7 bases and J shed 0 bases, with 7 bases lying between them. CDR3 sequence: CASKDSSYEQYF. CDR3 nucleotide sequence: TGTGCCAGCAAAGACAGCTCCTACGAGCAGTACTTC.

The chain joins TRBV18 to TRBJ2-6; possibly TRBD2 for D (6 bases). Germline V gene data show CDR1 as KGHSH and CDR2 as LQKENI. Trimming removed 3 bases from V and 13 bases from J, with 19 bases in between. The CDR3 has 15 residues. In DNA, the CDR3 is TGTGCCAGCTCACCGCCGGGACTGGGGTCTGCGGTCCTGACTTTC. Translation: CASSPPGLGSAVLTF.

V usage is TRBV27 and J usage is TRBJ1-5; 7 bases fit TRBD1. The CDR3 totals 15 residues. The trim removed 6 bases at V and 7 bases at J, leaving 12 bases unmatched. The germline V gene encodes CDR1 MNHEY and CDR2 SMNVEV (reference sequence). This CDR3 is CASSLTPGGGQPQHF. CDR3 bases: TGTGCCAGCAGCCTGACCCCAGGGGGTGGACAGCCCCAGCATTTT.